One and the same sample provided the 2 T cell receptor beta chains below, sequenced in a study of T-cell memory formation after mild COVID-19. One entry per CDR3 protein, called by TCRdb with MiXCR from the 5' RACE reads. Of around 120,000 distinct CDR3 sequences in the sample, approximately 15% were seen once. Material for sequencing was PBMCs or a T cell subset sorted from them (not recorded which). The receptors derive from an adult woman who had mild COVID-19 (a few samples of this study predate the infection). Cell type and time point are not known.

This clonotype was observed a few times. The chain recombines TRBV7-8 with TRBJ2-2; TRBD1 matches at 8 bases. The CDR3 totals 16 residues. V was pared by 3 bases and J by 6 bases, with 9 bases of the junction left unmatched. Per the germline V gene, CDR1 is SGHVS and CDR2 is FQNEAQ. CDR3 residues: CASSFDGQGWPGELFF. The CDR3 DNA reads TGTGCCAGCAGCTTTGATGGACAGGGATGGCCCGGGGAGCTGTTTTTT.

This rearrangement joins TRBV19 to TRBJ1-2; no definite D call. V was shortened by 5 bases and J by 4 bases, with 17 bases between the two germline ends. Looked up from germline, CDR1 is LNHDA and CDR2 is SQIVND (reference sequence). This CDR3 has 15 amino acids. CDR3 bases: TGTGCCAGTAGTTACGACGGTCTTACCCTCTATGGCTACACCTTC. This translates into CASSYDGLTLYGYTF.